These 9 T cell receptor beta chains share one sample of origin, sequenced in a study of immune heterogeneity within non-small cell lung tumors. CDR3 of TCR beta was amplified by multiplex PCR that used 32 V and 13 J primers. Using its own MiXCR run on the multiplex PCR reads, TCRdb lists one record per CDR3 protein. The sample yields roughly 23,000 distinct CDR3 sequences, 27% seen once. The template for each sample was roughly 600 ng of genomic DNA, which had been extracted from bulk tumor tissue. Spaced far apart, several biopsies were taken from each primary tumor during surgery. Newly diagnosed with untreated non-small cell lung cancer, the patients underwent curative surgery. Material: lung tumor tissue. The receptors were gathered from a man aged 40-49 years with non-small cell lung cancer.

Concerning this clonotype: A much larger clonotype is one base distant, so this may be a read error. The chain links TRBV18 to TRBJ2-7; D is possibly TRBD1 or TRBD2 (5 bases each). Trimming removed 2 bases from V and 6 bases from J, with 14 bases in between. This CDR3 has 14 amino acids. Germline CDR1 and CDR2: KGHSH and LQKENI. The CDR3 DNA reads as TGTGCCAGCTCACCAACCGGGGCCACAGGCGAGCAGTACTTC. Its protein product is CASSPTGATGEQYF.

This clonotype was detected ten times or more. V usage is TRBV6-1 and J usage is TRBJ1-1; D is unresolved. Trimming stripped 6 bases from V and 1 base from J, with 12 bases between. The germline CDR1 and CDR2 sequences are MNHNS and SASEGT. This CDR3 spans 14 amino acids. CDR3 sequence: CASRHDLGNTEAFF. CDR3 DNA: TGTGCCAGCAGGCACGACCTGGGGAACACTGAAGCTTTCTTT.

The table lists this clonotype with a few counts. The V call is TRBV11-2, the J call TRBJ1-1, with D uncertain. V was trimmed by 3 bases and J by 4 bases, leaving 9 bases between them. The CDR3 is 13 amino acids. Germline V gene data show CDR1 as SGHAT and CDR2 as FQNNGV. CDR3 loop: CASSFGWGTEAFF. The CDR3 DNA is TGTGCCAGCAGCTTTGGGTGGGGCACTGAAGCTTTCTTT.

This clonotype was found a few times. V usage is TRBV15 and J usage is TRBJ2-1; TRBD2 matches 9 bases. The CDR3 has 14 residues. CDR1 is LNHNV, CDR2 YYDKDF, per germline (reference sequence). Unmatched junction bases numbered 4, after V lost 7 bases and J lost 3 bases. As DNA, the CDR3 is TGTGCCACCAAAGCTAGCGGGATCTACAATGAGCAGTTCTTC. Translating it yields CATKASGIYNEQFF.

CDR3 DNA: TGTGCCAGAATCTCCCCACAGGGACCGATGGAGACCCAGTACTTC. This codes for CARISPQGPMETQYF. V is TRBV28 and J is TRBJ2-5; D may be TRBD1 (6 bases). The CDR3 runs 15 residues. The V gene's germline CDR1 is MDHEN and CDR2 SYDVKM. V shed 9 bases and J shed 5 bases, with 22 bases lying between them.

In this sample, this clonotype turned up many times. The V gene is TRBV7-3, the J gene TRBJ2-2; weak D call: TRBD2 (5 bases). V was shortened by 4 bases and J by 5 bases, with 14 bases between the two germline ends. The CDR3 is made up of 15 amino acids. Germline-derived CDR1 and CDR2 are SGHTA and FQGTGA. The CDR3 here is CASSSDVPGTGELFF. The DNA of the CDR3 is TGTGCCAGCAGCTCGGACGTGCCGGGAACCGGGGAGCTGTTTTTT.

About this clonotype: It may be a read error: a sequence one base away is much more abundant. CDR3 sequence: CSAREYRDGGVYGYIF. As DNA, the CDR3 is TGCAGTGCTAGAGAGTATAGGGACGGAGGGGTCTATGGCTACATCTTC. The chain uses TRBV20-1 and TRBJ1-2; D is possibly TRBD1 (5 bases). Germline-derived CDR1 and CDR2 are DFQATT and SNEGSKA (reference sequence). The CDR3 length is 16 residues.

By its share, this clonotype is medium-sized. The chain is built from TRBV18 and TRBJ1-2; D possibly corresponds to TRBD1 (5 bases). V lost 2 bases, J lost 2 bases, and 12 bases lay in between. From germline, CDR1 is KGHSH and CDR2 LQKENI. The CDR3 extends over 15 amino acids. The DNA of the CDR3 is TGTGCCAGCTCACCAGGGGGGGACCTAAACTATGGCTACACCTTC. This translates into CASSPGGDLNYGYTF.

This clonotype was found many times. The J gene is TRBJ2-7, the V gene TRBV11-3; 10 nucleotides line up with TRBD2. The CDR3 spans 15 residues. CDR1 is SGHNT and CDR2 is YENEEA in the germline V gene. Trimming at V came to 7 bases and at J to 2 bases, leaving 8 bases not matched to a gene. CDR3: CASTRSGRGAYEQYF. CDR3 DNA: TGTGCCAGCACCCGGAGCGGGAGGGGGGCCTACGAGCAGTACTTC.